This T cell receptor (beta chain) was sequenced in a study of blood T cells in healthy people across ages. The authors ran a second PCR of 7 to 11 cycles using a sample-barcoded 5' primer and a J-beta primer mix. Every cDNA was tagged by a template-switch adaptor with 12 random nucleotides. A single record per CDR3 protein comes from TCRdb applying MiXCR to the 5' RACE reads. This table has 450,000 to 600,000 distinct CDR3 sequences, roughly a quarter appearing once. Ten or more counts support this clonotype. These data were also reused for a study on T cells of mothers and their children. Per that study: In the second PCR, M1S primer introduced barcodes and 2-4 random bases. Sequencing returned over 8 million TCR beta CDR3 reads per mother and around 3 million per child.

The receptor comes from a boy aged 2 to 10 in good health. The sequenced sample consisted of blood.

The CDR3 protein is CASSLRGLAGVDTQYF. The CDR3 region has the DNA TGTGCCAGCAGCTTACGGGGACTAGCGGGAGTGGATACGCAGTATTTT. The rearrangement uses TRBV7-6 and TRBJ2-3; TRBD2 aligns across 14 bases. J was trimmed by 6 bases and V by 2 bases; bases with no gene match: 4. In germline, CDR1 is SGHVS, CDR2 FNYEAQ. CDR3 size: 16 residues.